This TCR beta chain is from a study of shared clonotypes between healthy human individuals. CDR1 is MDHEN, CDR2 SYDVKM, per germline. This CDR3 has 15 residues. Comments on this clone: A read error may account for a junction end that differs from germline.

Only in-frame clones appear in the TCRdb table, and some are missing; sequencing was by immunoSEQ multiplex PCR. The table shows more than 2,000,000 clones, with approximately 93% occurring only once. This chain connects TRBV28 to TRBJ1-4; 10 bases are a match to TRBD1. The sequenced sample was naive CD4+ T cells from PBMCs. The subset here: CD45RA+ positively selected. This receptor was taken from a young man in good health. Some clones in this sample may be carry-over from other donors' samples. CDR3 sequence (DNA): TGTGCCAGCAGTGAACGACAGGGGGCTAACGAAAAACTGTTTTTT. Its translation: CASSERQGANEKLFF.